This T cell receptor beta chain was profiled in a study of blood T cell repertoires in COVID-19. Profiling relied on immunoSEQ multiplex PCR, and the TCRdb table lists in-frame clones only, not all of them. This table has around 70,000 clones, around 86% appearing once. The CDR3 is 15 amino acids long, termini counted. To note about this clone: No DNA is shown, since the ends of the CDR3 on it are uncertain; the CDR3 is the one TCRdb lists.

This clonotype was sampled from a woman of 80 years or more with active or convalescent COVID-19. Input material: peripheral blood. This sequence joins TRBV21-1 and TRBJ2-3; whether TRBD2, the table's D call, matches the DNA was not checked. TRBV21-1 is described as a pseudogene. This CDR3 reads CAPWGGGSSTDTQYF.